One sample yielded the 18 T cell receptor beta chains listed below, sequenced in a study of T cell clonotyping in hematopoietic cell transplantation. Libraries were prepared by immunoSEQ multiplex PCR; TCRdb keeps only in-frame clonotypes and omits some of them. The sample records about 9,500 clones, over 85% being singletons. This material consisted of PBMCs, taken 100 days after allogeneic stem cell transplant. Receptors were obtained from a male patient in his fifties who had an allogeneic stem cell transplant from a related donor, so T cells may come from the graft donor. Some clones in this sample may be carry-over from other donors' samples.

The chain links TRBV28 to TRBJ1-5; weak D call: TRBD1 (5 bases). Germline assignment: CDR1 MDHEN and CDR2 SYDVKM. V lost 1 base to trimming and J lost 6 bases, with 22 bases between them. The CDR3 has 18 residues. The CDR3 region is CASSLSPGLGSISQPQHF. The CDR3 region has the DNA TGTGCCAGCAGTTTATCCCCAGGGTTGGGGTCAATCTCTCAGCCCCAGCATTTT.

The chain recombines TRBV6-5 with TRBJ1-4; D may be TRBD1 (5 bases). CDR3 length: 15 residues. Germline V gene sequence: CDR1 MNHEY, CDR2 SVGAGI. V lost 8 bases and J 8 bases, leaving 21 bases between the germline ends. CDR3 loop: CASSRYMGVGEKLFF. DNA of the CDR3: TGTGCCAGCTCCCGTTACATGGGGGTGGGGGAAAAACTGTTTTTT.

The chain combines TRBV9 with TRBJ2-7; 7 bases map to TRBD1. The J segment lost 3 bases and the V segment lost 3 bases, leaving 9 bases of the junction unmatched. Germline values: CDR1 SGDLS, CDR2 YYNGEE. CDR3 length: 15 amino acids. The chain's CDR3 is CASSATQGSRYEQYF. CDR3 sequence (DNA): TGTGCCAGCAGCGCCACACAGGGGAGTCGCTACGAGCAGTACTTC.

This clone appeared once. The V call is TRBV19, the J call TRBJ2-7; D perhaps matches TRBD1 (6 bases). V shed 5 bases and J shed 1 base, with 12 bases lying between them. CDR3 length equals 14 residues. CDR1 is LNHDA, CDR2 SQIVND, per germline (reference sequence). The CDR3 nucleotides are TGTGCCAGTAGTGCTCAGGGGTTGTCCTACGAGCAGTACTTC. Protein product: CASSAQGLSYEQYF.

This clone appeared once. The rearrangement links TRBV7-9 to TRBJ2-5, with a tentative D call TRBD1 (6 bases). The CDR3 sequence is 14 residues long. Trimming shortened V by 6 bases and J by 5 bases, and 16 bases separated the two germline ends. The V gene's germline CDR1 is SEHNR and CDR2 FQNEAQ (reference sequence). The CDR3: CASRRQESRETQYF. The CDR3 nucleotides are TGTGCCAGCAGAAGACAGGAGTCCAGGGAGACCCAGTACTTC. The variable domain in full, with the rest retrieved from reference TRBV7-9 and TRBJ2-5, is DTGVSQNPRHKITKRGQNVTFRCDPISEHNRLYWYRQTLGQGPEFLTYFQNEAQLEKSRLLSDRFSAERPKGSFSTLEIQRTEQGDSAMYLCASRRQESRETQYFGPGTRLLVL.

The rearrangement links TRBV5-1 to TRBJ1-1; perhaps TRBD1 as D (5 bases). Trimming left V 0 bases short and J 3 bases short, with 12 bases between. Germline V gives CDR1 SGHRS, CDR2 YFSETQ. This CDR3 region has 15 residues. The CDR3 DNA sequence: TGCGCCAGCAGCTTGGGAACGGGGCTGGACACTGAAGCTTTCTTT. Translation: CASSLGTGLDTEAFF.

The chain has TRBV9 and TRBJ2-1, with D hard to call. There are 11 residues in the CDR3. V lost 0 bases, J lost 10 bases, and 5 bases lay in between. From germline, CDR1 is SGDLS and CDR2 YYNGEE. CDR3 in DNA: TGTGCCAGCAGCGTAGGAGAGGAGCAGTTCTTC. Translating it yields CASSVGEEQFF.

The V gene is TRBV29-1, the J gene TRBJ2-7; D is unresolved. The CDR3 length is 12 residues. CDR1 is SQVTM, CDR2 ANQGSEA, per germline. Trimming shortened V by 4 bases and J by 6 bases, and 13 bases separated the two germline ends. The CDR3 bases are TGCAGCGTTGGACCCCGGATTTGCGAGCAGTACTTC. It specifies CSVGPRICEQYF.

By sample share, this clone is medium-sized. Other DNA sequences from this sample encode an identical CDR3 as well. The CDR3 region is CASSVADHLSEKLFF. The CDR3 coding sequence is TGTGCCAGCAGCGTAGCAGACCATCTTAGTGAAAAACTGTTTTTT. The chain recombines TRBV9 with TRBJ1-4, with D unclear. Trimming took off 0 bases at V and 7 bases at J, with 13 bases between the two ends. This CDR3 spans 15 amino acids. CDR1 and CDR2 (germline): SGDLS, YYNGEE.

The chain couples TRBV6-1 to TRBJ2-7; TRBD1 matches at 10 bases. The V and J ends lost 3 bases and 4 bases, in that order; junction bases with no gene match: 6. This CDR3 has 15 amino acids. Germline V gene sequence: CDR1 MNHNS, CDR2 SASEGT. The CDR3 coding sequence is TGTGCCAGCAGTGATAGCGGGACAGGGGAATACGAGCAGTACTTC. Residues: CASSDSGTGEYEQYF.

The count of this clone is one. The chain employs TRBV7-2 and TRBJ2-3; the match to TRBD2 covers 8 bases. CDR3 size: 16 residues. Germline V gives CDR1 SGHTA, CDR2 FQGNSA. Losses at the gene ends were 5 bases for V and 3 bases for J; bases not matched to a gene: 10. CDR3 sequence reads: CASSRGGSGMTDTQYF. Here the CDR3 DNA reads TGTGCCAGCAGCCGGGGGGGTAGCGGGATGACAGATACGCAGTATTTT.

The chain carries TRBV30 and TRBJ2-7, with D perhaps TRBD2 (6 bases). This CDR3 is built from 14 residues. Germline V CDR1 and CDR2: GTSNPN, SVGIG (reference sequence). V shed 1 base and J shed 2 bases, with 12 bases lying between them. The CDR3 here is CAWSGGTFTYEQYF. DNA for the CDR3: TGTGCCTGGAGTGGGGGGACTTTTACCTACGAGCAGTACTTC.

J is TRBJ1-2 and V is TRBV18; D unresolved. V lost 0 bases and J lost 8, with 7 bases in between. The CDR3 is 12 amino acids. Germline V gives CDR1 KGHSH, CDR2 LQKENI. CDR3 protein: CASSPPSRGYTF. For the CDR3, the DNA is TGTGCCAGCTCACCACCTTCGAGAGGCTACACCTTC.

V gene TRBV19 combines with J gene TRBJ1-1; maybe TRBD1 (6 bases). Germline loops: CDR1 LNHDA, CDR2 SQIVND (reference sequence). Between the trimmed V and J ends, which lost 4 bases and 3 bases, there was a span of 15 bases. There are 15 residues in the CDR3. The CDR3 DNA reads TGTGCCAGTAGTAAACAGGGAATTGTAGACACTGAAGCTTTCTTT. Its protein is CASSKQGIVDTEAFF. Drawing the rest from reference TRBV19 and TRBJ1-1, the complete variable domain is DGGITQSPKYLFRKEGQNVTLSCEQNLNHDAMYWYRQDPGQGLRLIYYSQIVNDFQKGDIAEGYSVSREKKESFPLTVTSAQKNPTAFYLCASSKQGIVDTEAFFGQGTRLTVV.

This chain links TRBV11-3 with TRBJ2-3, with a possible D match to TRBD2 (6 bases). The CDR3 length is 13 residues. With 2 bases removed from V and 4 bases from J, the gap between germline ends came to 7 bases. The germline V gene encodes CDR1 SGHNT and CDR2 YENEEA. The CDR3 sequence: CASSLWDSDTQYF. The DNA for the CDR3 is TGTGCCAGCAGCTTATGGGACTCAGATACGCAGTATTTT.

The rearrangement joins TRBV11-2 to TRBJ2-7; D remains ambiguous. Between the trimmed V and J ends, which lost 3 bases and 3 bases, there was a span of 15 bases. CDR1 is SGHAT, CDR2 FQNNGV, per germline. This CDR3 region has 15 residues. The CDR3 DNA sequence: TGTGCCAGCAGCTTGGTAGGCGTGTCCAACTACGAGCAGTACTTC. Translating gives CASSLVGVSNYEQYF.

The rearrangement joins TRBV7-9 to TRBJ1-1; D unclear. In germline, CDR1 is SEHNR, CDR2 FQNEAQ (reference sequence). Trimming cost V 3 bases and J 0 bases, with 5 bases left between them. The CDR3 is 13 amino acids. The CDR3 loop reads CASSFDVNTEAFF. CDR3 DNA sequence: TGTGCCAGCAGCTTTGACGTGAACACTGAAGCTTTCTTT.

This chain connects TRBV28 to TRBJ2-7; D is uncertain. The V gene lost 2 bases and the J gene lost 0 bases, with 2 bases spanning the gap. CDR3 length: 12 amino acids. Germline loops: CDR1 MDHEN, CDR2 SYDVKM. CDR3 sequence (DNA): TGTGCCAGCAGTTTAGTCTCCTACGAGCAGTACTTC. The encoded protein is CASSLVSYEQYF.